These 19 T cell receptor beta chains originate from one sample sequenced in a study of shared clonotypes between healthy human individuals (dated by TCRdb to 2019 to 2021). Preparation of the library involved the immunoSEQ multiplex PCR assay. Sourced from immuneACCESS, this table was stored by TCRdb with only in-frame sequences that have V and J called. A share of the clones is absent; for the studies checked, an unresolved V gene accounts for under half, and the remainder has no known explanation. A total of 1,400,000 or so clones appear in this sample, 98% of them only once. The ten top clones hold approximately 0.38% of the sample. The source material was naive CD4+ T cells sorted from blood. According to the study, the label for this sample's cell subset or site signals: CD45RA+ positively selected. All receptors come from a man aged 25 to 40 in good health.

The chain uses TRBV10-2 and TRBJ2-3, with D tentatively TRBD2 (5 bases). The CDR3 spans 14 residues. The V gene's germline CDR1 is WSHSY and CDR2 SAAADI. Deletions cut 5 bases from V and 1 base from J, with 10 bases between. For the CDR3, the DNA is TGCGCCAGCAGTCCGGACTCTGGCACAGATACGCAGTATTTT. Encoded protein: CASSPDSGTDTQYF.

This chain joins TRBV18 and TRBJ2-2, with TRBD2 identical over 8 bases. The V gene's germline CDR1 is KGHSH and CDR2 LQKENI. V lost 2 bases and J lost 5; bases outside the gene matches: 4. The CDR3 is made up of 15 amino acids. The CDR3: CASSPAGGGTGELFF. The CDR3, as DNA: TGTGCCAGCTCACCAGCGGGAGGAGGAACCGGGGAGCTGTTTTTT.

The rearrangement links TRBV6-1 to TRBJ2-2; D call uncertain. This CDR3 is built from 16 residues. V was pared by 3 bases and J by 0 bases, with 11 bases between. The germline gives CDR1 MNHNS, CDR2 SASEGT. The CDR3 protein is CASSELGLANTGELFF. CDR3 nucleotides: TGTGCCAGCAGTGAGCTAGGTCTAGCGAACACCGGGGAGCTGTTTTTT.

The V gene is TRBV15, the J gene TRBJ1-1; D may be TRBD1 (5 bases). There are 15 residues in the CDR3. CDR1 is LNHNV, CDR2 YYDKDF, per germline (reference sequence). V was cut by 0 bases and J by 3 bases, with 11 bases left in between. CDR3 residues: CATSRDKSRDTEAFF. DNA for the CDR3: TGTGCCACCAGCAGAGATAAAAGCAGGGACACTGAAGCTTTCTTT.

The chain joins TRBV5-1 to TRBJ2-7; 8 bases agree with TRBD1. Germline CDR1 and CDR2: SGHRS and YFSETQ. This CDR3 is built from 13 residues. Unmatched junction bases numbered 2, after V lost 5 bases and J lost 1 base. CDR3: CASRQGESYEQYF. The CDR3 DNA reads TGCGCCAGCAGACAGGGGGAGTCCTACGAGCAGTACTTC.

The chain couples TRBV18 to TRBJ2-1; unclear D gene. Trimming stripped 0 bases from V and 7 bases from J, with 10 bases between. Germline-derived CDR1 and CDR2 are KGHSH and LQKENI. The CDR3 has 14 residues. CDR3 sequence: CASSPPDGLNEQFF. CDR3 bases: TGTGCCAGCTCACCACCGGACGGATTGAATGAGCAGTTCTTC.

The chain combines TRBV9 with TRBJ2-5; 11 positions match TRBD2. Germline CDR1 reads SGDLS; CDR2 reads YYNGEE. CDR3 length: 16 residues. The ends lost 4 bases at V and 4 bases at J; junction bases unmatched: 9. The CDR3 is CASSTGTSGLRETQYF. DNA for the CDR3: TGTGCCAGCAGCACGGGGACTAGCGGATTAAGAGAGACCCAGTACTTC.

The genes are TRBV6-5 and TRBJ1-2; no definite D call. Germline V CDR1 and CDR2: MNHEY, SVGAGI. V was clipped by 6 bases and J by 4 bases, with 12 bases between them. The CDR3 extends over 13 amino acids. CDR3 loop: CASSFLQFYGYTF. CDR3 sequence (DNA): TGTGCCAGCAGCTTTCTCCAATTCTATGGCTACACCTTC.

The chain links TRBV19 to TRBJ1-1; D ambiguous. Trimming removed 5 bases at V and 4 bases at J, with 8 bases between. This CDR3 is 12 amino acids long. Germline V lookup: CDR1 LNHDA, CDR2 SQIVND (reference sequence). This CDR3 reads CASSGAATEAFF. CDR3 DNA sequence: TGTGCCAGTAGTGGTGCAGCCACTGAAGCTTTCTTT.

The chain uses TRBV10-3 and TRBJ1-5; D ambiguous. The CDR3 runs to 15 residues. Germline V CDR1 and CDR2: ENHRY, SYGVKD. V was trimmed by 3 bases and J by 1 base, leaving 10 bases between them. CDR3 loop: CAISDVNRSNQPQHF. CDR3 bases: TGTGCCATCAGTGACGTCAACAGAAGCAATCAGCCCCAGCATTTT.

The chain combines TRBV19 with TRBJ1-5, with TRBD1 as a possible D gene (6 bases). CDR1 and CDR2 (germline): LNHDA, SQIVND (reference sequence). V was shortened by 2 bases and J by 1 base, with 18 bases between the two germline ends. CDR3 length: 18 residues. CDR3 nucleotide sequence: TGTGCCAGTAGTATACCGCAGGGGCACGGCATGAGCAATCAGCCCCAGCATTTT. Translated, it gives CASSIPQGHGMSNQPQHF.

Note on this clone: The sample carries other DNA sequences with the same CDR3. V and J are TRBV5-1 and TRBJ2-1; D unclear. The CDR3 length is 12 residues. V was cut by 0 bases and J by 5 bases, with 3 bases left in between. Germline V lookup: CDR1 SGHRS, CDR2 YFSETQ. CDR3 sequence reads: CASSLGDNEQFF. CDR3 nucleotides: TGCGCCAGCAGCTTGGGCGACAATGAGCAGTTCTTC.

The J gene is TRBJ1-5, the V gene TRBV5-6, with D possibly being TRBD1 (5 bases). CDR1 and CDR2 from the germline V gene are SGHDT and YYEEEE. The CDR3 contains 14 residues. Trimming removed 4 bases at V and 0 bases at J, with 8 bases between. CDR3 loop: CASSLDSSNQPQHF. CDR3 DNA: TGTGCCAGCAGCCTCGACAGTAGCAATCAGCCCCAGCATTTT.

This clone was seen a single time. The chain recombines TRBV7-2 with TRBJ2-1; 7 positions match TRBD1. V shed 8 bases, J shed 9 bases, and the junction held 13 bases outside the gene matches. The CDR3 sequence is 14 residues long. In germline, CDR1 is SGHTA, CDR2 FQGNSA. The CDR3 bases are TGTGCCAGCCGTAAACCGGGACAGAATCCTGAGCAGTTCTTC. It encodes CASRKPGQNPEQFF.

This chain joins TRBV7-8 and TRBJ2-7, with D unresolved. The CDR3 length is 16 residues. V was trimmed by 3 bases and J by 1 base, leaving 16 bases between them. Germline loops: CDR1 SGHVS, CDR2 FQNEAQ. The CDR3 region is CASSFPFNPGSYEQYF. The CDR3 DNA sequence: TGTGCCAGCAGCTTTCCCTTCAACCCCGGGTCCTACGAGCAGTACTTC.

The chain recombines TRBV19 with TRBJ2-7; 8 nucleotides line up with TRBD2. V trimming: 6 bases; J trimming: 1 base; junction bases outside the gene matches: 8. This CDR3 comprises 15 residues. Per the germline V gene, CDR1 is LNHDA and CDR2 is SQIVND (reference sequence). CDR3 DNA: TGTGCCAGTAGCACTGGGGCTAGCGGGTCCTACGAGCAGTACTTC. Translated, it gives CASSTGASGSYEQYF.

With respect to this clone: Other DNA sequences of this sample code for an identical CDR3. The rearrangement uses TRBV5-1 and TRBJ2-7; D might be TRBD1 or TRBD2, each matching 5 bases. CDR1 SGHRS and CDR2 YFSETQ come from the germline V gene. With 0 bases removed from V and 0 bases from J, the gap between germline ends came to 10 bases. This CDR3 has 15 residues. CDR3 sequence (DNA): TGCGCCAGCAGCTTGGTGAGGGGTAGCTCCTACGAGCAGTACTTC. Translated, it gives CASSLVRGSSYEQYF. Variable domain in full (rest from reference TRBV5-1 and TRBJ2-7): KAGVTQTPRYLIKTRGQQVTLSCSPISGHRSVSWYQQTPGQGLQFLFEYFSETQRNKGNFPGRFSGRQFSNSRSEMNVSTLELGDSALYLCASSLVRGSSYEQYFGPGTRLTVT.

The chain combines TRBV29-1 with TRBJ2-3; TRBD2 agrees at 7 bases. Trimming at V came to 4 bases and at J to 8 bases, leaving 12 bases not matched to a gene. The germline V gene has CDR1 SQVTM and CDR2 ANQGSEA. The CDR3 loop spans 14 amino acids. The CDR3, as DNA: TGCAGCGTTGTCCCACTAGCGAGAAGTTTTACGCAGTATTTT. It codes for CSVVPLARSFTQYF.

The V gene is TRBV30, the J gene TRBJ2-1; 13 nucleotides align to TRBD2. Germline CDR1 and CDR2: GTSNPN and SVGIG (reference sequence). V shed 4 bases, J shed 1 base, and the junction held 1 base outside the gene matches. The CDR3 runs to 15 residues. The CDR3 reads CAWKGLAGSYNEQFF. CDR3 DNA sequence: TGTGCCTGGAAGGGACTAGCGGGGTCCTACAATGAGCAGTTCTTC.